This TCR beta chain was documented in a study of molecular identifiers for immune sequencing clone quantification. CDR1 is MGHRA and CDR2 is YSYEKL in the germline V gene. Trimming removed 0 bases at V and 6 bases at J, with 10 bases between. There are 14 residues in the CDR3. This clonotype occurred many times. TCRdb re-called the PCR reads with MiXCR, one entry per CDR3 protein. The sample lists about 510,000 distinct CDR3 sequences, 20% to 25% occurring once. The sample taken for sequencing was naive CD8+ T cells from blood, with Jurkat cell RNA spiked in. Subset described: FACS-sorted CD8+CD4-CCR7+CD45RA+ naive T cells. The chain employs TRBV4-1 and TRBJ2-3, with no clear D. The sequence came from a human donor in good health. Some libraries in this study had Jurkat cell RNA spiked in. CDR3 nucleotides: TGCGCCAGCAGCCAAGAATGGACGAAGGATACGCAGTATTTT. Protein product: CASSQEWTKDTQYF.